The sample holds many counts of the clone carrying this T cell receptor (beta chain). Its antigen is currently unknown. The entry originates in a study of T cell repertoires in cytomegalovirus infection. The wider study: Indications of both CMV infection and matching HLA type were provided by public TCR beta signatures. Study outcomes and limitations: Cumulative frequency of public TCR beta families picked out carriers of CMV plus the relevant HLA.

TCRdb called the reads again in MiXCR, with one record for every CDR3 protein. Here the sample spans some 800,000 distinct CDR3 sequences, around 29% being singletons. The V gene's germline CDR1 is LNHNV and CDR2 YYDKDF (reference sequence). V dropped 0 bases and J dropped 0 bases, with 9 bases sitting between them. The length of the CDR3 is 17 residues. The chain joins TRBV15 to TRBJ2-6, with TRBD1 as a possible D gene (5 bases). Sequencing was performed on cultured CD8+ T cells from PBMCs, taken from culture after CMV antigen stimulation. The source of this sequence is a human donor in good health (CMV status not recorded). Some clones in this sample may be carry-over from other donors' samples. The CDR3 DNA follows: TGTGCCACCAGCAGAGAAGGGGTCTTCTCTGGGGCCAACGTCCTGACTTTC. Its protein product is CATSREGVFSGANVLTF. The entire variable domain, with the rest obtained from reference TRBV15 and TRBJ2-6, is as follows: DAMVIQNPRYQVTQFGKPVTLSCSQTLNHNVMYWYQQKSSQAPKLLFHYYDKDFNNEADTPDNFQSRRPNTSFCFLDIRSPGLGDTAMYLCATSREGVFSGANVLTFGAGSRLTVL.